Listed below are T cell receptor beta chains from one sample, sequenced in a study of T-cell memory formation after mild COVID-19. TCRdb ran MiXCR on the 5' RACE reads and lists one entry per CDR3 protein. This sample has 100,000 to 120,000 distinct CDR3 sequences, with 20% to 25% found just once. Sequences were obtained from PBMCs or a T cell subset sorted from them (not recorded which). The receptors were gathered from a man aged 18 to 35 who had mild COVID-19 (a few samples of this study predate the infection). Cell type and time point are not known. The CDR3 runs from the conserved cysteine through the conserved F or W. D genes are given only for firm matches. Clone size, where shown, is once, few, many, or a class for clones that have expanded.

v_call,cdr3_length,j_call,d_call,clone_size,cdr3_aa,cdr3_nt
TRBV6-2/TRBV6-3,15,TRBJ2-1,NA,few,CASSYSLQDANEQFF,TGTGCCAGCAGTTACTCGTTGCAGGACGCGAATGAGCAGTTCTTC
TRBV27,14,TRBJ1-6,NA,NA,CASAQGSYNSPLHF,TGTGCCAGTGCTCAGGGCTCCTATAATTCACCCCTCCACTTT
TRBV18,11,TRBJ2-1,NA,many,CASSPVPEQFF,TGTGCCAGCTCACCGGTGCCGGAGCAGTTCTTC
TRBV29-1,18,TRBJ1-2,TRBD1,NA,CSVDEWGQGAQANYGYTF,TGCAGCGTTGACGAGTGGGGACAGGGGGCTCAAGCTAACTATGGCTACACCTTC
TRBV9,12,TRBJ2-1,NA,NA,CASSYRMNEQFF,TGTGCCAGCAGCTATCGCATGAATGAGCAGTTCTTC
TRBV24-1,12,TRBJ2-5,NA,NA,CATSDLGETQYF,TGTGCCACCAGTGATCTCGGCGAGACCCAGTACTTC
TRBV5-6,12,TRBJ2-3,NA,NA,CASSLAGKTQYF,TGTGCCAGCAGCTTGGCAGGGAAGACGCAGTATTTT
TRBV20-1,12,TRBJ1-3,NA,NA,CSARVRENTIYF,TGCAGTGCTAGAGTTCGGGAAAACACCATATATTTT
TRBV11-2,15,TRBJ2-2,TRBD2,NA,CASSFGTSGTGELFF,TGTGCCAGCAGCTTTGGTACTAGCGGGACCGGGGAGCTGTTTTTT
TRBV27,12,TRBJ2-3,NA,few,CASSPARGSQYF,TGTGCCAGCAGTCCCGCCCGGGGGTCGCAGTATTTT
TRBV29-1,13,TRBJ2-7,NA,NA,CSVTDQDRYEQYF,TGCAGCGTTACAGACCAGGACAGATACGAGCAGTACTTC
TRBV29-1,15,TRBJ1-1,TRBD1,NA,CSVDRAGGAVTEAFF,TGCAGCGTTGACCGGGCAGGGGGCGCAGTCACTGAAGCTTTCTTT
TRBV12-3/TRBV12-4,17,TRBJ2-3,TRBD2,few,CASSYVLAGGPTDTQYF,TGTGCCAGCAGTTACGTTCTAGCGGGGGGGCCGACAGATACGCAGTATTTT
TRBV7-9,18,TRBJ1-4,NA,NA,CASSSSDTLRGENEKLFF,TGTGCCAGCAGCTCCAGTGACACGCTACGGGGGGAAAATGAAAAACTGTTTTTT
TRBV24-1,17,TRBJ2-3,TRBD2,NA,CATSGTLGAGFTDTQYF,TGTGCCACCAGTGGGACCCTTGGAGCGGGGTTCACAGATACGCAGTATTTT
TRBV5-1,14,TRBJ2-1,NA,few,CASSLAGMYNEQFF,TGCGCCAGCAGCTTGGCCGGGATGTACAATGAGCAGTTCTTC
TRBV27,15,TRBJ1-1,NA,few,CASSFLGAENTEAFF,TGTGCCAGCAGTTTCCTAGGGGCGGAGAACACTGAAGCTTTCTTT
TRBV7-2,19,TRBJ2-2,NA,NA,CASSYSPGLPATSSRELFF,TGTGCCAGCAGCTATAGCCCGGGACTCCCGGCCACGAGTTCCCGGGAGCTGTTTTTT
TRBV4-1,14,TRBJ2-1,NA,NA,CASSPMSSYNEQFF,TGCGCCAGCAGCCCCATGAGCTCCTACAATGAGCAGTTCTTC
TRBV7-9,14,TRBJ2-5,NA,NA,CASSFQQGRETQYF,TGTGCCAGCAGCTTTCAACAGGGTAGGGAGACCCAGTACTTC
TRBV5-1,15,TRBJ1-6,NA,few,CASSTGTVLNSPLHF,TGCGCCAGCAGCACCGGGACGGTGCTTAATTCACCCCTCCACTTT
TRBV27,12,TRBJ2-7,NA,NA,CASSLSGSEQYF,TGTGCCAGCAGTTTAAGCGGGTCCGAGCAGTACTTC
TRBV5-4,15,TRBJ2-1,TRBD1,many,CASSLGDRGTREQFF,TGTGCCAGCAGCTTGGGGGACAGGGGGACACGGGAGCAGTTCTTC
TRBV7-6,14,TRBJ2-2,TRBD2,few,CASSFGGGTGELFF,TGTGCCAGCAGCTTCGGCGGGGGCACCGGGGAGCTGTTTTTT
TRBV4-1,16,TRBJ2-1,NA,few,CASSQDGLKPYNEQFF,TGCGCCAGCAGCCAAGATGGACTGAAGCCTTACAATGAGCAGTTCTTC
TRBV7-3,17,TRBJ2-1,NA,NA,CASSLIPGTRTYNEQFF,TGTGCCAGCAGCCTGATTCCCGGGACAAGAACCTACAATGAGCAGTTCTTC
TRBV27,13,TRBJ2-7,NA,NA,CASSLVSGDEQYF,TGTGCCAGCAGTTTAGTCTCCGGGGACGAGCAGTACTTC
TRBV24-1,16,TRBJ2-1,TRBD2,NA,CATSEGSLAGHNEQFF,TGTGCCACCAGTGAAGGGTCTCTAGCGGGCCACAATGAGCAGTTCTTC
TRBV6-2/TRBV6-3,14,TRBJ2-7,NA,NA,CASSYPGDGDEQYF,TGTGCCAGCAGTTACCCGGGGGATGGTGACGAGCAGTACTTC
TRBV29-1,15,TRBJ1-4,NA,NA,CSVDAPSRGNEKLFF,TGCAGCGTTGATGCCCCATCCCGCGGTAATGAAAAACTGTTTTTT
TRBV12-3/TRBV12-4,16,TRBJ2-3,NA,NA,CAIIGDREGGTDTQYF,TGTGCCATCATAGGGGATAGGGAAGGCGGCACAGATACGCAGTATTTT
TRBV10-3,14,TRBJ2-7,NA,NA,CAIGVQSSSYEQYF,TGTGCCATCGGCGTACAGTCCAGCTCCTACGAGCAGTACTTC
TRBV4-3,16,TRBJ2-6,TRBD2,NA,CASSQDGGAGANVLTF,TGCGCCAGCAGCCAAGATGGGGGGGCTGGGGCCAACGTCCTGACTTTC
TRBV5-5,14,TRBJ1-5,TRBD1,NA,CASSFEGQGQPQHF,TGTGCCAGCAGCTTCGAAGGACAGGGCCAACCCCAGCATTTT
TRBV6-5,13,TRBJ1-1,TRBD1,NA,CASWDRGRTEAFF,TGTGCCAGCTGGGACAGGGGGAGAACTGAAGCTTTCTTT
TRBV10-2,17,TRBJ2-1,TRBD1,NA,CASRRQGVMSSYNEQFF,TGCGCCAGCAGACGACAGGGGGTAATGAGCTCCTACAATGAGCAGTTCTTC
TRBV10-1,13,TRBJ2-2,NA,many,CASSDGDTGELFF,TGCGCCAGCAGTGACGGGGACACCGGGGAGCTGTTTTTT
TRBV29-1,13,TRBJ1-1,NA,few,CSVGVRLNTEAFF,TGCAGCGTTGGGGTCAGACTGAACACTGAAGCTTTCTTT
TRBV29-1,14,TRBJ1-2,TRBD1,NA,CSVEGQGVIYGYTF,TGCAGCGTTGAGGGACAGGGTGTCATCTATGGCTACACCTTC
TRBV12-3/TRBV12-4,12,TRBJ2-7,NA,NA,CASSFLPYEQYF,TGTGCCAGCAGTTTTCTCCCCTACGAGCAGTACTTC
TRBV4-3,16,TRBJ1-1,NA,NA,CASAKGAPSENTEAFF,TGCGCCAGCGCGAAAGGGGCCCCCTCTGAGAACACTGAAGCTTTCTTT